Listed below are T cell receptor beta chains from one sample, sequenced in a study of cytomegalovirus exposure and HLA in healthy donors. Clones were sequenced by immunoSEQ multiplex PCR, and TCRdb holds only the in-frame ones, with some missing. The sample lists about 110,000 clones; about 60% were seen once. Sequencing was done on a sample of PBMCs. These receptors originate from a woman aged 25-40 years in good health and CMV-seronegative. Both conserved end residues are part of each CDR3. Each record gives: CDR3 protein, CDR3 DNA, clone size, V gene, D gene, J gene. The D gene is left open where the match is weak. Not all rows give a size; the values are once, few, many and, for expanded clones, a class.

CASSSPENDYEQYF | TGTGCCAGCAGCTCCCCGGAGAATGACTACGAGCAGTACTTC | . | TRBV9 | . | TRBJ2-7
CASSQRTSRREDTQYF | TGCGCCAGCAGCCAACGGACTAGTAGGAGGGAAGATACGCAGTATTTT | . | TRBV4-1 | TRBD2 | TRBJ2-3
CASSLSPPGQGSYEQYF | TGTGCCAGCAGCTTATCGCCCCCGGGACAGGGCAGCTACGAGCAGTACTTC | . | TRBV7-8 | TRBD1 | TRBJ2-7
CSVRAGGLNTGELFF | TGCAGCGTTCGAGCGGGAGGGTTAAACACCGGGGAGCTGTTTTTT | . | TRBV29-1 | TRBD2 | TRBJ2-2
CASSLRRGGYNEQFF | TGTGCCAGCAGTCTGCGAAGAGGCGGGTACAATGAGCAGTTCTTC | . | TRBV27 | . | TRBJ2-1
CASSYGLAGKYEQYF | TGTGCCAGCAGTTATGGTTTAGCGGGAAAATACGAGCAGTACTTC | . | TRBV6-6 | TRBD2 | TRBJ2-7
CSVVPVLNYGYTF | TGCAGCGTTGTACCAGTGCTTAACTATGGCTACACCTTC | . | TRBV29-1 | . | TRBJ1-2
CASGSRVNSNQPQHF | TGCGCCAGCGGATCGAGGGTTAATAGCAATCAGCCCCAGCATTTT | . | TRBV4-3 | . | TRBJ1-5
CASSIDLGSQPQHF | TGTGCCAGTAGTATAGATCTCGGGAGCCAGCCCCAGCATTTT | . | TRBV19 | . | TRBJ1-5
CASSPRSSGTDTQYF | TGTGCCAGCTCACCACGTTCTAGCGGCACAGATACGCAGTATTTT | . | TRBV18 | . | TRBJ2-3
CASSGRDRGGTEAFF | TGTGCCAGCAGTGGCCGGGACAGGGGGGGGACTGAAGCTTTCTTT | . | TRBV6-1 | TRBD1 | TRBJ1-1
CASSEYRGRNEQYF | TGTGCCAGCAGTGAATATAGAGGGCGGAACGAGCAGTACTTC | . | TRBV25-1 | . | TRBJ2-7
CASSFGTHEQYF | TGTGCCAGCAGCTTCGGGACTCACGAGCAGTACTTC | . | TRBV7-9 | . | TRBJ2-7
CAWMSTRLGLTDTQYF | TGTGCCTGGATGTCGACCCGACTGGGACTCACAGATACGCAGTATTTT | few | TRBV30 | . | TRBJ2-3
CASSLVAGQGPNEQFF | TGTGCCAGCAGCTTAGTCGCAGGGCAGGGTCCCAATGAGCAGTTCTTC | . | TRBV7-9 | . | TRBJ2-1
CASSKTGPPGEGNTEAFF | TGTGCCAGCAGCAAAACAGGACCTCCCGGCGAAGGGAACACTGAAGCTTTCTTT | . | TRBV14 | . | TRBJ1-1
CASSEGLAGVETQYF | TGTGCCAGTAGTGAGGGACTAGCGGGAGTTGAGACCCAGTACTTC | . | TRBV19 | TRBD2 | TRBJ2-5
CASSRDRSVEAFF | TGTGCCAGCAGCCGGGACAGGAGCGTTGAAGCTTTCTTT | few | TRBV6-1 | TRBD1 | TRBJ1-1
CASSLAGSGAEAFF | TGTGCCAGCAGCTTGGCGGGAAGTGGCGCTGAAGCTTTCTTT | few | TRBV7-2 | . | TRBJ1-1
CAIEREDTDTQYF | TGTGCCATCGAGCGGGAGGACACAGATACGCAGTATTTT | . | TRBV6-1 | TRBD2 | TRBJ2-3
CASRDWTGPDGYTF | TGTGCCAGCAGGGATTGGACAGGGCCAGATGGCTACACCTTC | . | TRBV7-2 | TRBD1 | TRBJ1-2
CASSRITGTGPYEQYF | TGTGCCAGCAGTCGAATTACCGGGACAGGGCCCTACGAGCAGTACTTC | . | TRBV27 | TRBD1 | TRBJ2-7
CASRAGTGDYGYTF | TGTGCCAGCAGGGCCGGGACAGGGGACTATGGCTACACCTTC | few | TRBV2 | TRBD1 | TRBJ1-2
CASSEVATSGRDEQFF | TGTGCCAGCAGTGAAGTGGCGACTAGCGGGAGGGATGAGCAGTTCTTC | few | TRBV6-1 | TRBD2 | TRBJ2-1
CASSYSSGSSYEQYF | TGTGCCAGCAGTTATTCTAGCGGGAGCTCCTACGAGCAGTACTTC | once | TRBV2 | TRBD2 | TRBJ2-7
CASSYSSGENTGELFF | TGTGCCAGCAGTTACTCTAGCGGTGAGAACACCGGGGAGCTGTTTTTT | . | TRBV6-5 | . | TRBJ2-2
CASSQEGETGAYGYTF | TGCGCCAGCAGCCAAGAGGGGGAGACAGGGGCCTATGGCTACACCTTC | . | TRBV4-3 | TRBD1 | TRBJ1-2
CAWSVAGTDTQYF | TGTGCCTGGAGTGTGGCCGGGACAGATACGCAGTATTTT | . | TRBV30 | . | TRBJ2-3
CASSYADSYEAFF | TGTGCCAGCAGTTACGCGGACAGTTATGAAGCTTTCTTT | few | TRBV6-5 | . | TRBJ1-1
CASRPQGNTGELFF | TGTGCCAGCAGGCCACAGGGGAACACCGGGGAGCTGTTTTTT | . | TRBV6-5 | . | TRBJ2-2
CASSWTGGEETQYF | TGTGCCAGCAGTTGGACAGGGGGCGAAGAGACCCAGTACTTC | . | TRBV6-6 | TRBD1 | TRBJ2-5
CASTAGEVHEQFF | TGCGCCAGCACAGCGGGAGAGGTGCATGAGCAGTTCTTC | . | TRBV5-1 | TRBD2 | TRBJ2-1
CASSPLDRMNTEAFF | TGTGCCAGCTCACCACTGGACAGGATGAACACTGAAGCTTTCTTT | . | TRBV18 | TRBD1 | TRBJ1-1
CASGVAVSYEQYF | TGTGCCAGCGGTGTAGCGGTTTCCTACGAGCAGTACTTC | few | TRBV28 | . | TRBJ2-7
CASSSGGLADTDTQYF | TGTGCCAGCAGCTCCGGAGGACTAGCGGACACAGATACGCAGTATTTT | . | TRBV7-9 | TRBD2 | TRBJ2-3
CASSYRLTGVNTEAFF | TGTGCCAGCAGTTATCGCCTGACAGGGGTAAACACTGAAGCTTTCTTT | . | TRBV6-5 | TRBD1 | TRBJ1-1
CASRQDSDNSPLHF | TGTGCCAGCAGACAGGACAGCGACAATTCACCCCTCCACTTT | . | TRBV27 | . | TRBJ1-6